These T cell receptor beta chains were read from a single sample in a study of shared clonotypes between healthy human individuals. Measured with immunoSEQ multiplex PCR; TCRdb has only the in-frame clones, and not every one. This sample has around 940,000 clones, with around 80% found just once. The sequenced material came from memory CD4+ T cells sorted from blood. These receptors came from a man aged 18 to 30 in good health. CDR3s include the opening cysteine and the closing phenylalanine or tryptophan. The D gene is left open where the match is weak. Expanded clones get a size class; other rows say once, few or many, or leave the size out.

CDR3aa	CDR3nt	v_gene	d_gene	len	j_gene	abundance
CASSPMGTSYEQYF	TGTGCCAGCAGCCCGATGGGGACCTCCTACGAGCAGTACTTC	TRBV9	-	14	TRBJ2-7	-
CASREGAGGEYTEAFF	TGTGCCAGCAGAGAAGGGGCCGGGGGGGAGTACACTGAAGCTTTCTTT	TRBV6-1	-	16	TRBJ1-1	-
CSVTAGSDTQYF	TGCAGCGTTACCGCAGGGTCAGATACGCAGTATTTT	TRBV29-1	-	12	TRBJ2-3	-
CAWNKVGQGTGELFF	TGTGCCTGGAACAAAGTTGGACAGGGGACCGGGGAGCTGTTTTTT	TRBV30	TRBD1	15	TRBJ2-2	-
CSVLIAGRSSYEQYF	TGCAGCGTGTTAATAGCGGGGCGAAGCTCCTACGAGCAGTACTTC	TRBV29-1	TRBD2	15	TRBJ2-7	-
CASREGLAGASYEQYF	TGTGCCAGCAGGGAGGGACTAGCGGGCGCTTCCTACGAGCAGTACTTC	TRBV2	TRBD2	16	TRBJ2-7	-
CASSESVGFTANYGYTF	TGCGCCAGCAGTGAGTCGGTAGGGTTTACAGCTAACTATGGCTACACCTTC	TRBV10-2	-	17	TRBJ1-2	-
CAWSVGPDSGKLFF	TGTGCCTGGAGTGTGGGTCCAGACAGCGGCAAACTGTTTTTT	TRBV30	-	14	TRBJ1-4	few
CASSFLHGQPHGLAKNIQYF	TGTGCCAGCAGTTTCTTACACGGACAGCCGCACGGGTTAGCCAAAAACATTCAGTACTTC	TRBV28	-	20	TRBJ2-4	-
CAWSVSMNTEAFF	TGTGCCTGGAGTGTCAGCATGAACACTGAAGCTTTCTTT	TRBV30	-	13	TRBJ1-1	-
CAWSVTDDTEAFF	TGTGCCTGGAGTGTTACAGATGACACTGAAGCTTTCTTT	TRBV30	-	13	TRBJ1-1	few
CASSKALSPDSSNQPQHF	TGTGCCAGCAGCAAAGCGCTTTCGCCGGACAGCAGCAATCAGCCCCAGCATTTT	TRBV21-1	-	18	TRBJ1-5	-
CASSTRSGGYTF	TGTGCCAGCAGTACCCGCAGCGGAGGCTACACCTTC	TRBV6-5	-	12	TRBJ1-2	-
CASSLEPGQPQHF	TGTGCCAGCAGTTTAGAGCCAGGTCAGCCCCAGCATTTT	TRBV28	-	13	TRBJ1-5	-
CASSVRDEQFF	TGTGCCAGCTCGGTGCGGGATGAGCAGTTCTTC	TRBV11-2	-	11	TRBJ2-1	-
CASSSSLFTDTQYF	TGTGCCAGCAGCTCGTCCCTTTTCACAGATACGCAGTATTTT	TRBV5-4	-	14	TRBJ2-3	-
CASSSGGAPDTQYF	TGTGCCAGCAGCTCTGGGGGGGCGCCGGATACGCAGTATTTT	TRBV7-2	-	14	TRBJ2-3	-
CAWSVRGGWTGNTIYF	TGTGCCTGGAGTGTACGAGGGGGTTGGACTGGAAACACCATATATTTT	TRBV30	-	16	TRBJ1-3	-
CASSVNGNTIYF	TGTGCCAGCAGTGTGAACGGAAACACCATATATTTT	TRBV6-5	-	12	TRBJ1-3	-